The 27 T cell receptor beta chains below were found in one sample sequenced in a study of blood T cell repertoires in COVID-19. Repertoires were generated with immunoSEQ multiplex PCR, while TCRdb's copy carries only in-frame clones and drops some. The sample consists of roughly 330,000 clones, 80% to 90% of them appearing once. Sequenced: peripheral blood. Every receptor here comes from a man aged 25-45 years with COVID-19, enrolled during active disease.

This clone was counted between two and nine times. This chain links TRBV7-2 with TRBJ2-5; perhaps TRBD1 as D (5 bases). Germline values: CDR1 SGHTA, CDR2 FQGNSA. This CDR3 has 15 amino acids. V was shortened by 1 base and J by 5 bases, with 14 bases between the two germline ends. The CDR3 sequence is CASSLGQGPWETQYF. CDR3 DNA sequence: TGTGCCAGCAGCTTAGGTCAGGGCCCCTGGGAGACCCAGTACTTC. Together with reference TRBV7-2 and TRBJ2-5, the CDR3 gives the full variable domain: GAGVSQSPSNKVTEKGKDVELRCDPISGHTALYWYRQSLGQGLEFLIYFQGNSAPDKSGLPSDRFSAERTGGSVSTLTIQRTQQEDSAVYLCASSLGQGPWETQYFGPGTRLLVL.

V gene TRBV2 combines with J gene TRBJ2-1, with D possibly TRBD2 on 5 matching bases. Germline CDR1 is SNHLY and CDR2 is FYNNEI. The CDR3 loop spans 15 amino acids. Trimming shortened V by 3 bases and J by 0 bases, and 9 bases separated the two germline ends. CDR3 in DNA: TGTGCCAGCAGTGATATAGGGAGCTCCTACAATGAGCAGTTCTTC. Amino acid sequence: CASSDIGSSYNEQFF.

The genes are TRBV6-5 and TRBJ1-2; D remains unclear. The V gene's germline CDR1 is MNHEY and CDR2 SVGAGI. CDR3 length: 11 amino acids. The germline V and J ends were trimmed by 4 bases and 8 bases, with 8 bases remaining between them. Here the CDR3 reads CASSFNGGYTF. DNA of the CDR3: TGTGCCAGCAGTTTTAACGGGGGCTACACCTTC.

CDR3 region: CASSPTGTYEQFF. CDR3 nucleotides: TGTGCCAGCAGTCCCACAGGGACCTATGAGCAGTTCTTC. The chain couples TRBV27 to TRBJ2-1; possibly TRBD1 for D (6 bases). CDR1 and CDR2 from the germline V gene are MNHEY and SMNVEV (reference sequence). This CDR3 has 13 amino acids. The germline V and J ends were trimmed by 5 bases and 8 bases, with 13 bases remaining between them.

The V and J genes are TRBV6-2 or TRBV6-3 and TRBJ2-7; 13 bases are shared with TRBD2. Germline V gives CDR1 MNHEY, CDR2 SVGEGT. CDR3 length: 16 amino acids. V shed 2 bases, J shed 2 bases, and the junction held 3 bases outside the gene matches. The CDR3 sequence is CASSYGLAGDPYEQYF. CDR3 nucleotide sequence: TGTGCCAGCAGTTACGGACTAGCGGGAGACCCCTACGAGCAGTACTTC.

This chain connects TRBV7-2 to TRBJ2-1; 7 bases are shared with TRBD2. V lost 4 bases and J lost 5; bases outside the gene matches: 8. Germline V gene sequence: CDR1 SGHTA, CDR2 FQGNSA. This CDR3 spans 15 amino acids. The CDR3 protein is CASSSYLGGDNEQFF. The CDR3 DNA is TGTGCCAGCAGCTCCTATCTGGGGGGGGACAATGAGCAGTTCTTC.

The chain links TRBV28 to TRBJ1-2; TRBD1 agrees at 8 bases. The V gene end was trimmed by 0 bases and the J gene end by 8 bases; junction bases not matched to a gene: 2. The CDR3 runs to 13 residues. The germline gives CDR1 MDHEN, CDR2 SYDVKM. The CDR3 DNA sequence: TGTGCCAGCAGTTTATGGACAGGGGTCGGCTACACCTTC. It specifies CASSLWTGVGYTF.

The V and J genes are TRBV19 and TRBJ2-7; 7 positions match TRBD2. Germline V gene data show CDR1 as LNHDA and CDR2 as SQIVND (reference sequence). This CDR3 has 14 amino acids. The V segment lost 7 bases and the J segment 3 bases; nucleotides outside the gene matches: 9. CDR3 in amino acids: CASTSSGNLYEQYF. CDR3 in DNA: TGTGCCAGTACCTCTAGCGGAAACCTCTACGAGCAGTACTTC. The full variable domain, in which reference TRBV19 and TRBJ2-7 provide the parts outside the CDR3, is DGGITQSPKYLFRKEGQNVTLSCEQNLNHDAMYWYRQDPGQGLRLIYYSQIVNDFQKGDIAEGYSVSREKKESFPLTVTSAQKNPTAFYLCASTSSGNLYEQYFGPGTRLTVT.

This sequence joins TRBV19 and TRBJ1-5, with TRBD1 as a possible D gene (6 bases). The germline V gene encodes CDR1 LNHDA and CDR2 SQIVND (reference sequence). The CDR3 is made up of 17 amino acids. The V gene lost 6 bases and the J gene lost 0 bases, with 18 bases spanning the gap. Here the CDR3 reads CASSQGGRTFSNQPQHF. In DNA form, the CDR3 reads TGTGCCAGTAGCCAAGGGGGTAGGACCTTTAGCAATCAGCCCCAGCATTTT. Full variable domain (rest looked up from reference TRBV19 and TRBJ1-5): DGGITQSPKYLFRKEGQNVTLSCEQNLNHDAMYWYRQDPGQGLRLIYYSQIVNDFQKGDIAEGYSVSREKKESFPLTVTSAQKNPTAFYLCASSQGGRTFSNQPQHFGDGTRLSIL.

Only one count was recorded for this clone. This chain connects TRBV2 to TRBJ1-5; 7 nucleotides match TRBD1. CDR1 SNHLY and CDR2 FYNNEI come from the germline V gene. This CDR3 has 15 residues. The V and J ends lost 4 bases and 7 bases, in that order; junction bases with no gene match: 10. DNA for the CDR3: TGTGCCAGCAGTGCCCAGAGGGGGCCCTCACAGCCCCAGCATTTT. Amino acids: CASSAQRGPSQPQHF.

A word on this clone: This sample includes further DNA sequences coding for the same CDR3. The chain has TRBV18 and TRBJ2-1, with D possibly TRBD1 on 6 matching bases. Germline CDR1 and CDR2: KGHSH and LQKENI. V was trimmed by 0 bases and J by 8 bases, leaving 8 bases between them. The CDR3 is 13 residues long. CDR3 sequence reads: CASSPPSGDEQFF. DNA for the CDR3: TGTGCCAGCTCACCACCGTCAGGGGATGAGCAGTTCTTC. The complete variable domain, with remaining parts taken from reference TRBV18 and TRBJ2-1, reads NAGVMQNPRHLVRRRGQEARLRCSPMKGHSHVYWYRQLPEEGLKFMVYLQKENIIDESGMPKERFSAEFPKEGPSILRIQQVVRGDSAAYFCASSPPSGDEQFFGPGTRLTVL.

The chain carries TRBV2 and TRBJ2-7; TRBD2 might be the D (5 bases). The V gene's germline CDR1 is SNHLY and CDR2 FYNNEI. The V end was cut by 3 bases, the J end by 3 bases, with 12 bases between. The CDR3 is made up of 14 amino acids. The CDR3 spells CASSEEVVIYEQYF. DNA of the CDR3: TGTGCCAGCAGTGAGGAGGTAGTAATCTACGAGCAGTACTTC.

The CDR3 bases are TGTGCCAGCAGCCTAGCGGGAGGCACAGATACGCAGTATTTT. Translating gives CASSLAGGTDTQYF. The chain uses TRBV5-4 and TRBJ2-3; 10 bases match TRBD2. There are 14 residues in the CDR3. In germline, CDR1 is SGHNT, CDR2 YYREEE (reference sequence). V shed 4 bases and J 1 base; nucleotides not matched to a gene: 0.

The chain is built from TRBV19 and TRBJ2-7, with 12 bases matching TRBD1. The germline gives CDR1 LNHDA, CDR2 SQIVND (reference sequence). Trimming at V came to 7 bases and at J to 1 base, leaving 5 bases not matched to a gene. The CDR3 totals 15 residues. As DNA, the CDR3 is TGTGCCAGTAACCCGGGACAGGGGGCTTCCTACGAGCAGTACTTC. Its translation: CASNPGQGASYEQYF. Drawing the rest from reference TRBV19 and TRBJ2-7, the complete variable domain is DGGITQSPKYLFRKEGQNVTLSCEQNLNHDAMYWYRQDPGQGLRLIYYSQIVNDFQKGDIAEGYSVSREKKESFPLTVTSAQKNPTAFYLCASNPGQGASYEQYFGPGTRLTVT.

This clone was counted a few times. The gene calls are TRBV6-5 and TRBJ1-6; D gene ambiguous. V lost 8 bases and J lost 7, with 9 bases in between. Germline V lookup: CDR1 MNHEY, CDR2 SVGAGI. The CDR3 covers 12 residues. CDR3 region: CASGLRNSPLHF. In DNA form, the CDR3 reads TGTGCCAGCGGACTGCGAAATTCACCCCTCCACTTT.

The rearrangement uses TRBV7-3 and TRBJ2-7; no reliable D call. The CDR3 consists of 13 residues. Germline assignment: CDR1 SGHTA and CDR2 FQGTGA. The ends were cut back, 1 base at V and 0 bases at J, with 4 bases in the middle. The CDR3 reads CASSLMSSYEQYF. In DNA, the CDR3 is TGTGCCAGCAGCTTAATGAGCTCCTACGAGCAGTACTTC.

The chain links TRBV7-9 to TRBJ2-1, with 7 nucleotides matching TRBD2. Unmatched junction bases numbered 7, after V lost 5 bases and J lost 3 bases. The CDR3 consists of 15 residues. CDR1 is SEHNR and CDR2 is FQNEAQ in the germline V gene (reference sequence). The CDR3 nucleotides are TGTGCCAGCAGCCCCCGGGGGGTAGACTACAATGAGCAGTTCTTC. Its protein product is CASSPRGVDYNEQFF.

This chain links TRBV7-2 with TRBJ1-2; TRBD1 agrees at 9 bases. V was clipped by 5 bases and J by 7 bases; unmatched bases: 8. The CDR3 extends over 14 amino acids. From germline, CDR1 is SGHTA and CDR2 FQGNSA. This CDR3 is CASSTDRGYSGYTF. CDR3 bases: TGTGCCAGCAGCACGGACAGGGGATACAGTGGCTACACCTTC.

This sequence joins TRBV4-3 and TRBJ1-4; D remains unclear. Germline-derived CDR1 and CDR2 are LGHNA and YSLEER. There are 17 residues in the CDR3. V was pared by 2 bases and J by 5 bases, with 18 bases between. The CDR3 DNA follows: TGCGCCAGCAGCCAAACCCTGCGAGGGTACACGAATGAAAAACTGTTTTTT. It translates to CASSQTLRGYTNEKLFF.

The chain links TRBV6-6 to TRBJ1-4; TRBD1 is a possible D gene (6 bases). V dropped 7 bases and J dropped 4 bases, with 7 bases sitting between them. Germline-derived CDR1 and CDR2 are MNHNY and SVGAGI (reference sequence). CDR3 size: 12 residues. The CDR3 sequence is CASKQGNEKLFF. The CDR3, as DNA: TGTGCCAGCAAACAGGGTAATGAAAAACTGTTTTTT.

The J gene is TRBJ2-1, the V gene TRBV19; the match to TRBD2 covers 12 bases. V lost 2 bases and J lost 9; bases outside the gene matches: 5. The CDR3 runs to 15 residues. Germline CDR1 reads LNHDA; CDR2 reads SQIVND (reference sequence). CDR3 sequence (DNA): TGTGCCAGTAGTATAATCCTAGCGGGAGGGGGTGAGCAGTTCTTC. Its translation is CASSIILAGGGEQFF.

This chain joins TRBV29-1 and TRBJ1-1, with 7 bases that match TRBD1. Germline lookup yields CDR1 SQVTM and CDR2 ANQGSEA. V lost 6 bases to trimming and J lost 3 bases; unmatched junction nucleotides: 7. This CDR3 has 13 residues. CDR3 in amino acids: CSVLETGYTEAFF. Written as DNA, the CDR3 is TGCAGCGTCCTGGAGACAGGGTACACTGAAGCTTTCTTT.

V usage is TRBV7-2 and J usage is TRBJ2-2, with 9 bases fitting TRBD2. The J segment lost 3 bases and the V segment lost 3 bases, leaving 5 bases of the junction unmatched. Germline values: CDR1 SGHTA, CDR2 FQGNSA. The CDR3 loop spans 16 amino acids. CDR3 sequence: CASSFVAGDYTGELFF. For the CDR3, the DNA is TGTGCCAGCAGCTTCGTAGCGGGGGATTACACCGGGGAGCTGTTTTTT.

The genes are TRBV24-1 and TRBJ2-2, with TRBD2 identical over 8 bases. CDR1 and CDR2 from the germline V gene are KGHDR and SFDVKD. V was pared by 9 bases and J by 4 bases, with 12 bases of the junction left unmatched. This CDR3 comprises 16 residues. CDR3 bases: TGTGCCACCGGCGGCTTGGGTAGCGGGACCACCGGGGAGCTGTTTTTT. It codes for CATGGLGSGTTGELFF.

In DNA form, the CDR3 reads TGCGCCAGCAGCGCCCGGACTAGCGGGGGGGGGACAGATACGCAGTATTTT. Protein product: CASSARTSGGGTDTQYF. The chain recombines TRBV4-3 with TRBJ2-3; 15 bases align to TRBD2. The trim removed 5 bases at V and 3 bases at J, leaving 6 bases unmatched. The germline CDR1 and CDR2 sequences are LGHNA and YSLEER. The CDR3 covers 17 residues.

This rearrangement joins TRBV7-3 to TRBJ2-7, with a possible D match to TRBD1 (5 bases). The germline gives CDR1 SGHTA, CDR2 FQGTGA. The CDR3 is 14 residues long. Trimming took 5 bases from V and 1 from J, leaving 12 bases between them. The chain's CDR3 is CASSASGFSYEQYF. In nucleotides, the CDR3 is TGTGCCAGCAGCGCCTCAGGGTTTTCCTACGAGCAGTACTTC.

The chain joins TRBV28 to TRBJ1-2, with 7 bases aligning to TRBD1. Germline CDR1 and CDR2: MDHEN and SYDVKM. The CDR3 is 15 residues long. V trimming: 4 bases; J trimming: 5 bases; junction bases outside the gene matches: 10. CDR3 loop: CASSSLRGRGYGYTF. In DNA, the CDR3 is TGTGCCAGCAGTTCTCTAAGGGGGCGCGGTTATGGCTACACCTTC.